Detailed here is one T cell receptor beta chain. These data originate in a study of human thymus T cells. Profiling relied on immunoSEQ multiplex PCR, and the TCRdb table lists in-frame clones only, not all of them. The sample shows 55,000 to 85,000 clones, 85% to 95% of them seen only once. The CDR3 is 16 amino acids. Trimming cost V 0 bases and J 0 bases, with 10 bases left between them. Germline assignment: CDR1 SGDLS and CDR2 YYNGEE. Thymus was obtained from resections taken during corrective heart surgery. The people who donated were healthy Finnish babies having corrective surgery for congenital heart defects.

The receptor was derived from a girl under three years old with a congenital heart defect but otherwise immunologically healthy. Sequencing input: thymus tissue. The rearrangement joins TRBV9 to TRBJ2-1, with D possibly being TRBD1 (6 bases). The DNA for the CDR3 is TGTGCCAGCAGCGTAGATTTAGGGGGCTCCTACAATGAGCAGTTCTTC. It specifies CASSVDLGGSYNEQFF.